These T cell receptor beta chains were read from a single sample in a study of regulatory T cells in long-lasting Graves disease. Using its own MiXCR run on the multiplex PCR reads, TCRdb lists one record per CDR3 protein. Among hundreds of thousands of distinct CDR3 sequences listed, 15% to 20% were seen once. These sequences were also reported in another study, on T cells in Graves' hyperthyroidism and ophthalmopathy.

The sample was peripheral blood mononuclear cells (PBMCs), taken at new diagnosis, from a patient treated with antithyroid drugs. The source of these receptors is a woman under 40 with Graves disease. CDR3s include the opening cysteine and the closing phenylalanine or tryptophan. A D gene is named only where the DNA matches it firmly. The size entry is marked missing in some rows and otherwise reads once, few, many or a size class.

cdr3_aa cdr3_nt d_call j_call cdr3_length clone_size v_call
CATQTRGSSSGNTIYF TGTGCCACTCAAACACGTGGGAGTTCCTCTGGAAACACCATATATTTT NA TRBJ1-3 16 NA TRBV6-1
CASSLGLAGGKDLFF TGTGCCAGCAGCTTAGGGCTAGCGGGAGGGAAGGATCTGTTTTTT TRBD2 TRBJ2-2 15 many TRBV7-2
CASSTATFSGNTIYF TGTGCCAGCAGCACTGCGACATTCTCTGGAAACACCATATATTTT NA TRBJ1-3 15 few TRBV5-5
CASSVDGAAGNTIYF TGTGCCAGCAGCGTAGATGGGGCTGCTGGAAACACCATATATTTT NA TRBJ1-3 15 NA TRBV9
CASSLGELSYEQYF TGTGCCAGCAGCTTAGGGGAGCTCTCCTACGAGCAGTACTTC NA TRBJ2-7 14 NA TRBV7-9
CSASGQSPPYEQYF TGCAGTGCTAGCGGACAGAGCCCTCCGTACGAGCAGTACTTC NA TRBJ2-7 14 NA TRBV20-1
CAWRGSSGNTIYF TGTGCCTGGAGGGGCAGCTCTGGAAACACCATATATTTT NA TRBJ1-3 13 NA TRBV30
CASRSDARGAYGYTF TGTGCCAGCAGATCGGACGCCAGAGGGGCCTATGGCTACACCTTC NA TRBJ1-2 15 many TRBV6-1
CSARPQRKEGEAFF TGCAGTGCTAGACCACAGCGGAAGGAAGGGGAAGCTTTCTTT NA TRBJ1-1 14 many TRBV20-1
CASSPKRLQETQYF TGTGCCAGCTCACCAAAACGGCTCCAAGAGACCCAGTACTTC NA TRBJ2-5 14 NA TRBV18
CRNGLLDRQETQYF TGCAGGAACGGATTGTTGGACAGGCAAGAGACCCAGTACTTC TRBD1 TRBJ2-5 14 NA TRBV20-1
CASSARDRVLKYEQYF TGTGCCAGCAGCGCCCGGGACAGGGTCCTCAAATACGAGCAGTACTTC TRBD1 TRBJ2-7 16 many TRBV11-2
CASSLWTGSTEAFF TGTGCCAGCAGTTTGTGGACAGGGAGTACTGAAGCTTTCTTT TRBD1 TRBJ1-1 14 NA TRBV28
CASSPDLVNGYTF TGTGCCAGCAGTCCAGATCTAGTTAATGGCTACACCTTC NA TRBJ1-2 13 NA TRBV28
CSVDRCTQVSNQPQHF TGCAGCGTCGATAGGTGTACACAGGTTAGCAATCAGCCCCAGCATTTT NA TRBJ1-5 16 many TRBV29-1
CASTYRGLNTEAFF TGTGCCAGCACATACAGGGGCCTGAACACTGAAGCTTTCTTT TRBD1 TRBJ1-1 14 many TRBV2
CASSTNTGGPYEQYF TGTGCCAGTAGTACTAACACCGGGGGCCCCTACGAGCAGTACTTC NA TRBJ2-7 15 NA TRBV19
CASSTRLAGGSYNEQFF TGTGCCAGCAGTACTAGACTAGCGGGAGGGTCCTACAATGAGCAGTTCTTC TRBD2 TRBJ2-1 17 many TRBV6-2/TRBV6-3
CASSPAGDTEAFF TGTGCCAGCTCACCTGCAGGGGACACTGAAGCTTTCTTT NA TRBJ1-1 13 NA TRBV18
CASSPGRSYEQYF TGTGCCAGCAGCCCCGGGCGTTCCTACGAGCAGTACTTC NA TRBJ2-7 13 many TRBV12-3/TRBV12-4
CASGLAGLRNTGELFF TGTGCCTCTGGACTAGCGGGATTACGGAACACCGGGGAGCTGTTTTTT TRBD2 TRBJ2-2 16 NA TRBV19
CASSFKKGSYNEQFF TGTGCCAGCAGCTTCAAGAAGGGGTCCTACAATGAGCAGTTCTTC NA TRBJ2-1 15 NA TRBV7-2
CASRQGGQPQHF TGTGCCAGCAGACAGGGGGGACAGCCCCAGCATTTT TRBD1 TRBJ1-5 12 many TRBV28
CASSLLGRGNTGELFF TGTGCCAGCAGCCTCCTCGGGCGGGGAAACACCGGGGAGCTGTTTTTT NA TRBJ2-2 16 many TRBV7-3
CASSSGSASGTQYF TGCGCCAGCAGTTCTGGAAGCGCGTCGGGGACCCAGTACTTC NA TRBJ2-5 14 few TRBV5-1
CASSQASVINYGYTF TGTGCCAGCAGCCAAGCCTCCGTAATTAACTATGGCTACACCTTC NA TRBJ1-2 15 NA TRBV4-2
CSASWDRGFQGNEQFF TGCAGTGCTAGTTGGGACAGGGGCTTCCAGGGCAATGAGCAGTTCTTC TRBD1 TRBJ2-1 16 few TRBV20-1
CASSQAGGRYGYTF TGTGCCAGCAGCCAGGCAGGGGGCAGATATGGCTACACCTTC TRBD1 TRBJ1-2 14 many TRBV3-1
CAISDSEARWTQHF TGTGCCATCAGTGACTCGGAGGCTCGTTGGACCCAGCATTTT NA TRBJ1-5 14 once TRBV10-3
CASSEQGNNSPLHF TGCGCCAGCAGTGAACAGGGGAATAATTCACCCCTCCACTTT TRBD1 TRBJ1-6 14 few TRBV10-2
CASSIGRANVLTF TGTGCCAGTAGTATAGGTCGGGCCAACGTCCTGACTTTC NA TRBJ2-6 13 few TRBV19
CAWSEAGFFFF TGTGCCTGGAGTGAAGCGGGATTCTTCTTCTTC TRBD2 TRBJ2-1 11 NA TRBV30
CSVLSTGALTEAFF TGCAGTGTCCTATCGACAGGGGCGCTGACTGAAGCTTTCTTT TRBD1 TRBJ1-1 14 many TRBV20-1
CASNARDTNNSPLHF TGTGCCAGCAACGCCCGGGACACCAATAATTCACCCCTCCACTTT NA TRBJ1-6 15 many TRBV12-3/TRBV12-4
CASSQEGESYNEQFF TGTGCCAGCAGCCAGGAGGGAGAATCCTACAATGAGCAGTTCTTC NA TRBJ2-1 15 NA TRBV3-1
CASSDSLPTDEQFF TGCGCCAGCAGCGATTCTCTCCCCACGGATGAGCAGTTCTTC NA TRBJ2-1 14 NA TRBV5-1
CSASPESLAVLPNEQFF TGCAGTGCCTCTCCCGAATCGCTAGCGGTTTTACCCAATGAGCAGTTCTTC TRBD2 TRBJ2-1 17 NA TRBV20-1
CSVEQGPIGEQYF TGCAGCGTTGAACAGGGCCCGATAGGCGAGCAGTACTTC NA TRBJ2-7 13 NA TRBV29-1
CASSLLTRYSNQPQHF TGTGCCAGCAGCTTGTTAACGCGTTATAGCAATCAGCCCCAGCATTTT NA TRBJ1-5 16 NA TRBV5-7
CASSFPQTNTRETPYEQYF TGTGCCAGCAGCTTTCCCCAAACGAACACGCGGGAAACGCCCTACGAGCAGTACTTC NA TRBJ2-7 19 NA TRBV11-2
CASSPRGLTYEQYF TGTGCCAGTAGTCCAAGGGGGCTTACCTACGAGCAGTACTTC TRBD1 TRBJ2-7 14 NA TRBV19
CSAMGASGTEQYF TGCAGTGCTATGGGGGCTAGCGGGACCGAGCAGTACTTC TRBD2 TRBJ2-7 13 few TRBV20-1
CASSLSTGYQPQHF TGTGCCAGCAGTTTAAGTACAGGGTATCAGCCCCAGCATTTT NA TRBJ1-5 14 many TRBV12-3/TRBV12-4
CSARVASGINEQFF TGCAGTGCTAGAGTAGCTAGCGGGATTAATGAGCAGTTCTTC TRBD2 TRBJ2-1 14 few TRBV20-1
CASSSPGQGQYNEQFF TGTGCCAGCAGTTCCCCGGGACAGGGACAATACAATGAGCAGTTCTTC TRBD1 TRBJ2-1 16 many TRBV28
CASSDDTRGYTEAFF TGTGCCAGCAGTGACGACACCAGGGGGTACACTGAAGCTTTCTTT TRBD1 TRBJ1-1 15 many TRBV6-2/TRBV6-3
CASSASGNDGGYTF TGTGCCAGCAGCGCCAGCGGGAACGACGGTGGCTACACCTTC NA TRBJ1-2 14 many TRBV7-9
CASSKETGELFF TGTGCCAGCAGTAAGGAGACCGGGGAGCTGTTTTTT NA TRBJ2-2 12 NA TRBV7-9
CASSPDDSTTYTGELFF TGTGCCAGCAGTCCGGATGACAGCACTACTTACACCGGGGAGCTGTTTTTT NA TRBJ2-2 17 few TRBV28
CASSLAGTRVSSTDTQYF TGTGCCAGCAGCTTAGCGGGGACTAGGGTCTCTAGCACAGATACGCAGTATTTT TRBD2 TRBJ2-3 18 many TRBV7-2
CASSETAVRGANYGYTF TGTGCCAGCAGTGAAACCGCGGTCCGAGGAGCTAACTATGGCTACACCTTC NA TRBJ1-2 17 few TRBV6-1
CASSISGRHLYGYTF TGTGCCAGTAGTATCAGCGGCCGGCACCTCTATGGCTACACCTTC NA TRBJ1-2 15 NA TRBV19
CASGASDTQYF TGTGCCAGCGGAGCTTCAGATACGCAGTATTTT NA TRBJ2-3 11 many TRBV12-3/TRBV12-4
CASSLEVAGAAAGELFF TGTGCCAGCAGCTTAGAAGTGGCGGGCGCGGCTGCCGGGGAGCTGTTTTTT NA TRBJ2-2 17 many TRBV11-2
CASGQPLANYGYTF TGTGCCAGTGGACAGCCTTTAGCTAACTATGGCTACACCTTC NA TRBJ1-2 14 many TRBV19
CASSHTGVGYTF TGTGCCAGCAGTCACACAGGGGTTGGCTACACCTTC TRBD1 TRBJ1-2 12 NA TRBV3-1
CASSFGGTEYTGELFF TGTGCCAGCAGTTTTGGTGGGACAGAATACACCGGGGAGCTGTTTTTT TRBD1 TRBJ2-2 16 NA TRBV28
CAADSGEKLFF TGTGCCGCAGACAGTGGAGAAAAACTGTTTTTT NA TRBJ1-4 11 many TRBV7-9
CARSQSGEYNEQFF TGTGCCCGAAGCCAAAGCGGAGAATACAATGAGCAGTTCTTC NA TRBJ2-1 14 NA TRBV30
CSARPWAGARSDTQYF TGCAGTGCTAGACCCTGGGCAGGGGCTCGGTCAGATACGCAGTATTTT NA TRBJ2-3 16 NA TRBV20-1